This TCR beta chain emerged from a study of blood T cell repertoires in COVID-19. Study-wide background: Sites in the United States, Italy and Spain provided acute and convalescent COVID-19 samples.

Patients from Seattle were sampled longitudinally, starting during active infection. The germline V gene encodes CDR1 SGDLS and CDR2 YYNGEE. This CDR3 region has 16 residues. With 3 bases removed from V and 0 bases from J, the gap between germline ends came to 13 bases. Produced via immunoSEQ multiplex PCR; TCRdb's table is partial and in-frame only. The sample includes fewer than 350,000 clones, around 88% of them seen just once. This clonotype originated in an older woman with COVID-19, enrolled during active disease. The sequenced sample consisted of peripheral blood. The genes are TRBV9 and TRBJ1-3; weak D call: TRBD1 (6 bases). The CDR3 DNA reads TGTGCCAGCAGCGGACAGGACGGACTCTCTGGAAACACCATATATTTT. Its translation: CASSGQDGLSGNTIYF. The entire variable domain, with the rest obtained from reference TRBV9 and TRBJ1-3, is as follows: DSGVTQTPKHLITATGQRVTLRCSPRSGDLSVYWYQQSLDQGLQFLIQYYNGEERAKGNILERFSAQQFPDLHSELNLSSLELGDSALYFCASSGQDGLSGNTIYFGEGSWLTVV.